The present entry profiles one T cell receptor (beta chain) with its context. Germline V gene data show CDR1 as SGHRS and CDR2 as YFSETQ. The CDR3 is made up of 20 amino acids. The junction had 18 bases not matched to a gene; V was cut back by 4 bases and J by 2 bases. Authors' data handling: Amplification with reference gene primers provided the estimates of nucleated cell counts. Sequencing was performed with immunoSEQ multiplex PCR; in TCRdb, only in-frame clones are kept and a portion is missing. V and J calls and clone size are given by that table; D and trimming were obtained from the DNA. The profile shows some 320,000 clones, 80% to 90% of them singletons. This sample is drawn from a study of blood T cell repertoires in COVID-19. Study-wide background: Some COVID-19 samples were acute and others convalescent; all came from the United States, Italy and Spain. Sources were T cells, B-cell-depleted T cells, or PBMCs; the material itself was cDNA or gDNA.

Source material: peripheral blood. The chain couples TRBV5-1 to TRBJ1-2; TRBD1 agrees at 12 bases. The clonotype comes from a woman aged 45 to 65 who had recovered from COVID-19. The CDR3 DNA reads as TGCGCCAGCAGCACAGACAACACCGGGACAGGGGGCTTTGTCAACTATGGCTACACCTTC. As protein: CASSTDNTGTGGFVNYGYTF.